A single sample is the source of the 9 T cell receptor beta chains below, sequenced in a study of OX40 agonist ivuxolimab in advanced cancers. Method: immunoSEQ multiplex PCR; TCRdb's copy keeps in-frame clones and lacks some. The sample comprises about 70,000 clones, approximately 78% of which are singletons, and 5% rests with the top ten. The input for sequencing was CD4+ or CD8+ T cells sorted from blood, taken in a trial of the OX40 agonist ivuxolimab. The receptors come from an adult with an advanced solid tumor such as melanoma, head and neck, liver or kidney cancer.

In its sample, this clone was seen a few times. The chain employs TRBV18 and TRBJ1-4; TRBD1 aligns across 7 bases. The CDR3 has 13 residues. V shed 6 bases, J shed 6 bases, and the junction held 4 bases outside the gene matches. Looked up from germline, CDR1 is KGHSH and CDR2 is LQKENI. The CDR3 sequence is CASSLGTDEKLFF. The CDR3 region has the DNA TGTGCCAGCTCGCTAGGGACAGATGAAAAACTGTTTTTT.

V and J are TRBV30 and TRBJ2-7, with D perhaps matching TRBD2 (7 bases). Germline CDR1 reads GTSNPN; CDR2 reads SVGIG (reference sequence). V was shortened by 2 bases and J by 7 bases, with 15 bases between the two germline ends. The CDR3 is made up of 13 amino acids. The CDR3 spells CAWSFRTAGEQYF. The CDR3 DNA follows: TGTGCCTGGAGTTTCAGGACAGCGGGAGAGCAGTACTTC.

The gene calls are TRBV10-3 and TRBJ2-1; 9 positions match TRBD1. Germline V gene sequence: CDR1 ENHRY, CDR2 SYGVKD. Unmatched junction bases numbered 6, after V lost 4 bases and J lost 8 bases. This CDR3 contains 14 residues. DNA for the CDR3: TGTGCCATCAGTGGACAGGGGGACGTGTATGAGCAGTTCTTC. Translating gives CAISGQGDVYEQFF.

In its sample, this clone was seen once. The genes are TRBV5-1 and TRBJ1-3; perhaps TRBD1 as D (5 bases). The V and J ends lost 4 bases and 0 bases respectively, with 11 bases between them. CDR3 length: 15 amino acids. The germline V gene encodes CDR1 SGHRS and CDR2 YFSETQ. CDR3 in DNA: TGCGCCAGCAGCGACCTGACAGCCTCTGGAAACACCATATATTTT. This codes for CASSDLTASGNTIYF.

The V and J genes are TRBV19 and TRBJ2-7; 12 positions match TRBD2. From germline, CDR1 is LNHDA and CDR2 SQIVND (reference sequence). The CDR3 is made up of 13 amino acids. With V trimmed by 7 bases and J by 9 bases, 7 bases remained unmatched. The CDR3 bases are TGTGCCAGTAATAGACTAGCGGGGGAGAGGCAGTACTTC. This codes for CASNRLAGERQYF.

The genes are TRBV30 and TRBJ2-1, with 10 bases fitting TRBD1. CDR3 length: 17 residues. Germline-derived CDR1 and CDR2 are GTSNPN and SVGIG (reference sequence). The V segment lost 3 bases and the J segment 6 bases; nucleotides outside the gene matches: 14. The CDR3 nucleotides read TGTGCCTGGAGGTCCGGGACAGGGGCCGGTTTCGGCAATGAGCAGTTCTTC. Translation: CAWRSGTGAGFGNEQFF.

V and J are TRBV7-9 and TRBJ1-4; perhaps TRBD1 as D (6 bases). The CDR3 has 16 residues. The germline V gene encodes CDR1 SEHNR and CDR2 FQNEAQ (reference sequence). V lost 4 bases and J lost 5, with 17 bases in between. For the CDR3, the DNA is TGTGCCAGCAGCTCGATTATCGGGGGGCGGAATGAAAAACTGTTTTTT. Translating it yields CASSSIIGGRNEKLFF.

The V gene is TRBV11-1, the J gene TRBJ2-5, with D possibly TRBD2 on 5 matching bases. This CDR3 is built from 13 residues. Germline V gene sequence: CDR1 SGHAT, CDR2 FQDESV (reference sequence). V was shortened by 5 bases and J by 7 bases, with 14 bases between the two germline ends. DNA of the CDR3: TGTGCCAGCAGCCAGCTACACGAGGGGACCCAGTACTTC. Protein sequence: CASSQLHEGTQYF.

This clone has more than one count but fewer than ten. The chain couples TRBV4-3 to TRBJ2-7, with TRBD1 matching over 9 bases. V was pared by 0 bases and J by 3 bases, with 6 bases of the junction left unmatched. The CDR3 totals 16 residues. CDR1 LGHNA and CDR2 YSLEER come from the germline V gene. In DNA form, the CDR3 reads TGCGCCAGCAGCCAAGAAGAGGGACAGGGAGGCTACGAGCAGTACTTC. It encodes CASSQEEGQGGYEQYF.